This T cell receptor beta chain stems from a study of ipilimumab plus nivolumab after autologous stem cell transplantation. Study-level points and caveats: Authors suggest TCR repertoire, Treg phenotype and gut microbiota support further study.

In the case of this clone: The antigen is undetermined. The junction does not match germline at one end; this may be a read error.

The CDR3 is made up of 11 amino acids. Germline CDR1 and CDR2: SGHAT and FQNNGV. Patients got 3 mg/kg IV nivolumab weeks 1, 4, 7, 10, then biweekly through week 26. Measured with immunoSEQ multiplex PCR; TCRdb has only the in-frame clones, and not every one. The top ten clones hold 2% to 2.5% of a sample with 77,000 or so clones, nearly 85% of them seen once. The chain is built from TRBV11-2 and TRBJ2-3; TRBD1 or TRBD2 may be the D gene (5 bases each). The starting material was PBMCs, obtained in a trial of ipilimumab plus nivolumab as post-transplant consolidation. The clonotype originates from a male donor with diffuse large B-cell lymphoma. This CDR3 is CASSLGRRGFF. The DNA of the CDR3 is TGTGCCAGCAGCTTGGGTCGTCGGGGCTTTTTT. The variable domain in full, completed from reference TRBV11-2 and TRBJ2-3, reads EAGVAQSPRYKIIEKRQSVAFWCNPISGHATLYWYQQILGQGPKLLIQFQNNGVVDDSQLPKDRFSAERLKGVDSTLKIQPAKLEDSAVYLCASSLGRRGFFGPGTRLTVL.